These T cell receptor beta chains were read from a single sample in a study of T cells in Graves' hyperthyroidism and ophthalmopathy. TCRdb used MiXCR to reprocess the multiplex PCR reads, holding one entry per CDR3 protein. The sample consists of about 560,000 distinct CDR3 sequences, over 15% of them appearing once. Sequenced: blood. All receptors derive from a young woman with Graves' hyperthyroidism. Both conserved end residues are part of each CDR3. The D gene is left open where the match is weak. Where a row states a size, it is once, few, many or the class of an expanded clone; other rows omit it.

CDR3 DNA,CDR3 protein,D gene,J gene,clone size,V gene
TGTGCCAGCAGTCCTTCGGGACAGGGCTACGAGCAGTACTTC,CASSPSGQGYEQYF,TRBD1,TRBJ2-7,many,TRBV28
TGTGCCAGCAGCGCTAAGACAGGGGTCAAATACAATGAGCAGTTCTTC,CASSAKTGVKYNEQFF,TRBD1,TRBJ2-1,many,TRBV11-2
TGTGCCAGCAGCCTCGGGCAGCCCCTCAATGAGCAGTTCTTC,CASSLGQPLNEQFF,-,TRBJ2-1,many,TRBV11-2
TGCGCCAGCAGCTTGGGGACCTCGAACACCGGGGAGCTGTTTTTT,CASSLGTSNTGELFF,-,TRBJ2-2,many,TRBV5-1
TGTGCCAGCAGCTTAGGACCAAGCGGGAGAAGACCCTACGAGCAGTACTTC,CASSLGPSGRRPYEQYF,TRBD2,TRBJ2-7,-,TRBV7-9
TGCGCCAGCACGCCAGGGGATACTGGGGCCAACGTCCTGACTTTC,CASTPGDTGANVLTF,-,TRBJ2-6,-,TRBV5-1
TGTGCCAGCAGTGAAGGGGGCAAACGGGAGGGCCATCGATACAATGAGCAGTTCTTC,CASSEGGKREGHRYNEQFF,TRBD2,TRBJ2-1,-,TRBV25-1
TGTGCCAGCAGCCAAGAATTAAGGGGCACTGAAGCTTTCTTT,CASSQELRGTEAFF,-,TRBJ1-1,few,TRBV14
TGCGCCAGCAGGGACAGGCAAAACACTGAAGCTTTCTTT,CASRDRQNTEAFF,TRBD1,TRBJ1-1,few,TRBV10-1
TGCAGTGCTAGTGGGGACCCCCGGTCCTATAATTCACCCCTCCACTTT,CSASGDPRSYNSPLHF,-,TRBJ1-6,-,TRBV20-1
TGCAGTGCTGAAAGGGGGCCCTACGAGCAGTACTTC,CSAERGPYEQYF,TRBD1,TRBJ2-7,many,TRBV20-1
TGCAGTGCTAGGGTCGCGGACAACAATCAGCCCCAGCATTTT,CSARVADNNQPQHF,-,TRBJ1-5,few,TRBV20-1
TGTGCCAGCAGTTTTCGGGAGACCTACAATGAGCAGTTCTTC,CASSFRETYNEQFF,-,TRBJ2-1,many,TRBV12-3/TRBV12-4
TGTGCCAGCTCAGCCACAGGGTCCACCGGGGAGCTGTTTTTT,CASSATGSTGELFF,-,TRBJ2-2,-,TRBV18
TGTGCCAGCAGCCCGGGACGGGATCAGCAGTACTTC,CASSPGRDQQYF,-,TRBJ2-7,few,TRBV3-1
TGTGCCAGCAGCTTAGTAGCGGGGAAGAATCAGCCCCAGCATTTT,CASSLVAGKNQPQHF,-,TRBJ1-5,-,TRBV7-8
TGTGCCAGCAGCTTACGACAGGGTGTTGAAAAACTGTTTTTT,CASSLRQGVEKLFF,TRBD1,TRBJ1-4,many,TRBV7-2
TGTGCCAGTAGTCAGGCCAGGGACAAGACCCAGTACTTC,CASSQARDKTQYF,-,TRBJ2-5,-,TRBV19
TGTGCCAGCAGAATGGACGGGGGCCCCTACGAGCAGTACTTC,CASRMDGGPYEQYF,-,TRBJ2-7,-,TRBV6-2/TRBV6-3
TGTGCCTGGAGTAGTGGCAATCAGCCCCAGCATTTT,CAWSSGNQPQHF,-,TRBJ1-5,few,TRBV30
TGCGCCAGCAGCTTGGCCGGGCAGGGAGGCTACACCTTC,CASSLAGQGGYTF,-,TRBJ1-2,many,TRBV5-1
TGCAGTGCGCACGTTCGGACAGGGACCTCCTACGAGCAGTACTTC,CSAHVRTGTSYEQYF,TRBD1,TRBJ2-7,-,TRBV20-1
TGTGCCAGCAGATCCGGGGCCCACCGCGCCTACAATGAGCAGTTCTTC,CASRSGAHRAYNEQFF,-,TRBJ2-1,many,TRBV12-3/TRBV12-4
TGTGCCAGCAGCCAGACCGGGACAGGGAAAAATGGCTACACCTTC,CASSQTGTGKNGYTF,TRBD1,TRBJ1-2,-,TRBV5-5
TGCAGCGTTGAAAGGGGCCAGGGAAGCTCCACAGATACGCAGTATTTT,CSVERGQGSSTDTQYF,-,TRBJ2-3,many,TRBV29-1
TGTGCCAGCAGTTACTCGGGACGCTCCAGTACTCAGCCCCAGCATTTT,CASSYSGRSSTQPQHF,-,TRBJ1-5,few,TRBV6-5
TGCGCCAGCAGCCATTTTTTAATTAGCTTAAGCAATCAGCCCCAGCATTTT,CASSHFLISLSNQPQHF,-,TRBJ1-5,once,TRBV4-1
TGTGCCAGCAGCTTACGTCTAGCGAGAAGGGAGACCCAGTACTTC,CASSLRLARRETQYF,-,TRBJ2-5,many,TRBV7-8
TGTGCCAGCAGGCCCCGGGACAGGGGGTCCTACAATGAGCAGTTCTTC,CASRPRDRGSYNEQFF,TRBD1,TRBJ2-1,many,TRBV6-2/TRBV6-3
TGTGCCAGCAGCTTACTACGGGAAGTCGGCACAGATACGCAGTATTTT,CASSLLREVGTDTQYF,-,TRBJ2-3,many,TRBV13
TGTGCCATCAGTGAAAGGGAGAACACTGAAGCTTTCTTT,CAISERENTEAFF,-,TRBJ1-1,-,TRBV10-3
TGCAGTGCTAGAGTTAGCTTAGCGGGGGCGAGGGGTGAGCAGTTCTTC,CSARVSLAGARGEQFF,TRBD2,TRBJ2-1,many,TRBV20-1
TGTGCCAGCAGTTTTAAGGATGGTGGGAGACCCCAGCATTTT,CASSFKDGGRPQHF,-,TRBJ1-5,-,TRBV12-3/TRBV12-4
TGTGCCACCAGTGATCCTGCGAACACCGGGGAGCTGTTTTTT,CATSDPANTGELFF,-,TRBJ2-2,few,TRBV24-1
TGTGCCAGCACCACGGAGGGGGCTAGGCAGCCCCAGCATTTT,CASTTEGARQPQHF,TRBD1,TRBJ1-5,few,TRBV2